The source of this T cell receptor beta chain is a study of human T cells and chemical hapten exposure (dated by TCRdb to the early 2020s). For the wider study: For sensitization, 2% DPC in acetone was applied to a roughly 2 cm by roughly 2 cm area of upper inner arm skin. Blood samples were taken from patients before sensitization (week 0) and at 2, 6 and about 24 weeks after DPC sensitization. Alopecia areata with under or over 50% scalp involvement, alopecia totalis and alopecia universalis were represented in the patient cohort, which was mostly female. Patch tests used Finn chambers with 0.01% DPC on the upper back, scored after 6 days by International Contact Dermatitis Research Group standards. In alopecia patients, the study followed how the peripheral blood TCR repertoire changed in vivo over primary and secondary sensitization to diphenylcyclopropenone (DPC), a hapten. Blood for TCR sequencing was provided by twenty-nine alopecia patients at one to four time points (pre-sensitization, 2, 6 and 24 weeks). Weekly therapeutic DPC doses were additionally applied to the scalp of patients throughout the roughly 23-week study period. Libraries were combined into a pool for sequencing, and differences in TCR yield between samples came mainly from small differences in library volumes within the pool. General conclusions and limits of the study: After repeated subsampling, the strength of the expansion versus patch-test correlation and the threshold at which it became significant changed. No change with DPC sensitization was found in the number of TCRs above 1 in 1000 frequency, and no evidence of global repertoire structure alterations was found. All patients had alopecia, a presumed autoimmune disease, so their immune response might differ from that of healthy individuals. The number of PT1 expanded TCRs positively correlated with patch test score, significant at thresholds 8, 16 and 32 but not 4. Compared with pre-sensitization or healthy control sets, expanded TCRs formed significantly more large CDR3 similarity clusters, which is consistent with antigen-driven responses.

About this clonotype: Its cognate antigen has yet to be identified. No per-base quality is available; no much larger clone lies one base away.

Library prep was done by RACE. Sequencing instrument: NextSeq 500. Library preparation attached unique molecular identifiers to individual cDNA molecules for quantitative, reproducible TCR counting. Both TCR alpha and TCR beta chains were sequenced from each blood RNA sample. On the study's bioinformatics: The median number of TCRs per sample was over 95,000, ranging from 23,224 to 690,600. The Decombinator software suite was used to annotate the V, J and CDR3 of the TCR reads. For PS versus PT1 abundance plots, all samples were subsampled to the same number of TCRs (28,000). TCRs were defined as expanded if absent before sensitization and observed at least eight times at the 2-week time point. TCRdb applied fastp at Q25 and MiXCR to the public reads, then kept only in-frame beta chains. Every entry covers one CDR3 protein and lists the most common genes and DNA from its rows. These V and J calls are TCRdb output, not the study's own analysis. For this sample there are 62,000 or so distinct CDR3 sequences; 11% appear just once. The ten largest clonotypes hold about 2% of the sample.

V loses 3 bases, J loses 8 bases, and the germline ends lie 9 bases apart. From the germline V gene, CDR1 is KGHDR and CDR2 is SFDVKD. Including the terminal cysteine and phenylalanine, the CDR3 comprises 12 residues. Only CDR3 DNA remains: 36 bases, in frame from the first base. What the time point label conveys for this sample: patch test 3, about 24 weeks after DPC sensitization. Taken with the paper, the label for treatment or condition translates to: therapeutic diphenylcyclopropenone sensitization with weekly scalp DPC. At every patch-test visit, the blood draw took place before the patch test was put on. Patients were eligible if aged 18 to 70, diagnosed with alopecia and judged suitable for DPC therapy, and pregnant patients were excluded. Unfractionated whole blood was collected in Tempus Blood RNA tubes, and total RNA was extracted from that blood.

The receptor chain draws on TRBV24-1 and TRBJ1-1, with TRBD1 as a weak D call on 6 bases. The TCR comes from a woman aged 25-40 years with alopecia areata. Some clones in this sample may be carry-over from other donors' samples. Here the sequenced sample was whole blood, taken in connection with sensitization to the hapten diphenylcyclopropenone (DPC). The CDR3 is CATSDGDREAFF. The DNA sequence follows: TGTGCCACCAGTGATGGCGACAGGGAAGCTTTCTTT.